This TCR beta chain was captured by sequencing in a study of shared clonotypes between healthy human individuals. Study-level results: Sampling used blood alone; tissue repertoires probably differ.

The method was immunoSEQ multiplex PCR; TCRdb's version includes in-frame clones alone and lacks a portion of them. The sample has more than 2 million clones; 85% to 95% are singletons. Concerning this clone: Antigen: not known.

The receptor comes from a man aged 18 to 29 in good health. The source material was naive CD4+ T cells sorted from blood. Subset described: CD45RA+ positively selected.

In DNA form, the CDR3 reads TGTGCCAGCAGCTTGTCTAGCGGGAGAGGCGGTGAGCAGTTCTTC. Amino acids: CASSLSSGRGGEQFF. This chain joins TRBV7-2 and TRBJ2-1; 10 bases agree with TRBD2. Trimming cost V 3 bases and J 9 bases; bases outside gene matches: 8. The CDR3 runs to 15 residues. Germline assignment: CDR1 SGHTA and CDR2 FQGNSA. Variable domain in full (rest from reference TRBV7-2 and TRBJ2-1): GAGVSQSPSNKVTEKGKDVELRCDPISGHTALYWYRQSLGQGLEFLIYFQGNSAPDKSGLPSDRFSAERTGGSVSTLTIQRTQQEDSAVYLCASSLSSGRGGEQFFGPGTRLTVL.